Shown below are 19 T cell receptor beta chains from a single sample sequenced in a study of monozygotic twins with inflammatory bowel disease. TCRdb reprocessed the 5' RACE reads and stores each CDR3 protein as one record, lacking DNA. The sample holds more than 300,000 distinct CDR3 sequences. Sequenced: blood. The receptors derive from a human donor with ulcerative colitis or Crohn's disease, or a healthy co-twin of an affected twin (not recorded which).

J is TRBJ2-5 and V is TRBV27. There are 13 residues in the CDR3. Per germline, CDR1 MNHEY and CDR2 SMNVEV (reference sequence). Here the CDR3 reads CASSFTSQETQYF.

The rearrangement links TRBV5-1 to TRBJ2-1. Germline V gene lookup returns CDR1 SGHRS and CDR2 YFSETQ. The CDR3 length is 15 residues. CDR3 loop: CASSLGQAIYNEQFF.

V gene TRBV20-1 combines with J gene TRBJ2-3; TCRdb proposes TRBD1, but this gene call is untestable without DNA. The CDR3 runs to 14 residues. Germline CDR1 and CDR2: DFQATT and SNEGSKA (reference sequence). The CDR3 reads CSASSRGSTDTQYF.

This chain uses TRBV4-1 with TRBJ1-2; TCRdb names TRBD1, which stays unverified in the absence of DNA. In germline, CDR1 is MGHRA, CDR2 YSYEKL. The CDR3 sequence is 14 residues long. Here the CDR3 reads CASSQAHRIYGYTF.

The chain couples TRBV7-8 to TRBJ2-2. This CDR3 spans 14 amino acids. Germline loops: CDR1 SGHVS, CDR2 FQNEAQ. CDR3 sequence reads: CASSNRRYTGELFF.

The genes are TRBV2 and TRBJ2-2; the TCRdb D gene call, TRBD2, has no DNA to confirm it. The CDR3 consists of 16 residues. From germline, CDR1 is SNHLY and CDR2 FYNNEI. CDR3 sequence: CASSGGTSGKTGELFF.

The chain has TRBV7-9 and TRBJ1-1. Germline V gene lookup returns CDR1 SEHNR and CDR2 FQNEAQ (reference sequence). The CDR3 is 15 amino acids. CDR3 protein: CASSILGRLNTEAFF.

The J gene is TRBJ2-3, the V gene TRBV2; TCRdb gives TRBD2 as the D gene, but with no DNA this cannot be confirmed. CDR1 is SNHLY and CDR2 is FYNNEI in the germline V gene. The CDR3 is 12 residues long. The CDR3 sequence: CASIVGGNTQYF.

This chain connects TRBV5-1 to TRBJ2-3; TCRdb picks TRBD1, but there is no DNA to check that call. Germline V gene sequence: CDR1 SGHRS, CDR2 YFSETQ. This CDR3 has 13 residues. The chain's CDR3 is CASSDRGLDTQYF.

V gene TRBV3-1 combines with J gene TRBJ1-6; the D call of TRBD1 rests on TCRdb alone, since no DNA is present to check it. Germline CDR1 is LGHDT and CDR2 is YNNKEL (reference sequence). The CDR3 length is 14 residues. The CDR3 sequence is CASSQQGARSPLHF.

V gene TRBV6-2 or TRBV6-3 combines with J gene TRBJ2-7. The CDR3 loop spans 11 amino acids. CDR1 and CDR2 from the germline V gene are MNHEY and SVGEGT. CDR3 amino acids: CASSYNSVQYF.

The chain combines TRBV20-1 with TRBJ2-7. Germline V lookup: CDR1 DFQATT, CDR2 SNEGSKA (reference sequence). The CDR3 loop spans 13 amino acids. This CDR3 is CSATEPGTAEQYF.

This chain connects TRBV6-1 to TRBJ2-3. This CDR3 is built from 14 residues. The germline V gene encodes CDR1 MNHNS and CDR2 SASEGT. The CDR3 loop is CASSEWQSTDTQYF.

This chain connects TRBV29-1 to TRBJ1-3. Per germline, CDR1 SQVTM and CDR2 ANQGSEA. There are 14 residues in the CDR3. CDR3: CSVRTGASGNTIYF.

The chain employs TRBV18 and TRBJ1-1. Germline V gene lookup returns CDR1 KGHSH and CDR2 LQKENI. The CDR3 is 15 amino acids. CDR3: CASSPPSQGGAEAFF.

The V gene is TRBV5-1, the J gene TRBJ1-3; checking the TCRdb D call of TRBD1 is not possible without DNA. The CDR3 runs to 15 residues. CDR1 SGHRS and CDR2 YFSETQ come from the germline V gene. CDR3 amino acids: CASSQTGMSGNTIYF.

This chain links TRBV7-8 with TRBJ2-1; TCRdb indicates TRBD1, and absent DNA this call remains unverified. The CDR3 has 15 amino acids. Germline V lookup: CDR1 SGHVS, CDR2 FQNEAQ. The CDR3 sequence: CASRPRDGSYNEQFF. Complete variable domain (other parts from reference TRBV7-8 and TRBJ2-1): GAGVSQSPRYKVAKRGQDVALRCDPISGHVSLFWYQQALGQGPEFLTYFQNEAQLDKSGLPSDRFFAERPEGSVSTLKIQRTQQEDSAVYLCASRPRDGSYNEQFFGPGTRLTVL.

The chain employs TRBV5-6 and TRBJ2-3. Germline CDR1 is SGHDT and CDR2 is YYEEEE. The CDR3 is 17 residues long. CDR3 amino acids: CASSLPSGHYEKDTQYF.

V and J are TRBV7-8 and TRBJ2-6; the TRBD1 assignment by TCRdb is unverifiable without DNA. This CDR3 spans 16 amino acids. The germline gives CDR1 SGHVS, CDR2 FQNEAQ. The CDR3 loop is CASSLDRGRGANVLTF.